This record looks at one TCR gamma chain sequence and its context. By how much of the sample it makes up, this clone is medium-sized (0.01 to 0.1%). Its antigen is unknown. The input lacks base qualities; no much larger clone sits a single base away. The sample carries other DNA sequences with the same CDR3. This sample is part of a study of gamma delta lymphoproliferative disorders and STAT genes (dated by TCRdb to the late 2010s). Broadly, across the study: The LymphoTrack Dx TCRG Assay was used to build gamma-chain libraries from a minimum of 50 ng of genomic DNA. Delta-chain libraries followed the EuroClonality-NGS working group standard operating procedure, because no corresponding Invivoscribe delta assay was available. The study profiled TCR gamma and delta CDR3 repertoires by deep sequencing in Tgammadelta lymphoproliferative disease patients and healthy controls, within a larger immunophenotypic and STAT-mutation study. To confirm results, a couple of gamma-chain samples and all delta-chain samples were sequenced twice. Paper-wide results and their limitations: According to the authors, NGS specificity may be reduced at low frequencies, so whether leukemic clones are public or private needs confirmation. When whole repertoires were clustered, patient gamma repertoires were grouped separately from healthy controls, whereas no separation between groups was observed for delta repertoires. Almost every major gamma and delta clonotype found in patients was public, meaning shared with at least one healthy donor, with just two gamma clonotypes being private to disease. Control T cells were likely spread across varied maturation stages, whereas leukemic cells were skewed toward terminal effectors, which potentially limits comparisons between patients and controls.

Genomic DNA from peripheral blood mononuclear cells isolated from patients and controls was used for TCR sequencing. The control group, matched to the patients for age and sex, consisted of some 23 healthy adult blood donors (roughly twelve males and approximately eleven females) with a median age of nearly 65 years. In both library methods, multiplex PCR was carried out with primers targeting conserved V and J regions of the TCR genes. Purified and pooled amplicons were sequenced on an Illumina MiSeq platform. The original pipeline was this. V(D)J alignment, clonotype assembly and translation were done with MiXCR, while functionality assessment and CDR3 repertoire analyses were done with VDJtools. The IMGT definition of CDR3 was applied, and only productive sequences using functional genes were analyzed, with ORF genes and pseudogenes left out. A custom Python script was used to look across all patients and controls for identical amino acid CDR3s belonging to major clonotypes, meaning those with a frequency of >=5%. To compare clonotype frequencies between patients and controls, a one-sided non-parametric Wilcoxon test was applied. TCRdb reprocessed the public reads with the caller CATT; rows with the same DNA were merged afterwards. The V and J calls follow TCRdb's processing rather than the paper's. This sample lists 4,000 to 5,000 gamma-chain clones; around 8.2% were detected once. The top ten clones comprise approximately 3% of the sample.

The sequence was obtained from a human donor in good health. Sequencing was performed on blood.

The DNA sequence is as follows: TGTGCCACCTGGGACAGGCGGTATAAGAAACTCTTT. The translation is CATWDRRYKKLF. The chain joins TRGV3 to TRGJ1 or TRGJ2. TCRdb records no J gene; here it was assigned by comparing the DNA to germline. The CDR3 covers 12 residues, taking in both the cysteine and the phenylalanine. Solely the CDR3 DNA is kept, with 36 bases framed from the first base. V ends up 0 bases short and J 7 bases short, with an unmatched junction base count of 3. CDR1 and CDR2 were assigned from the germline V gene (reference sequence) as VTNTFY and YDVSTARD.